The sequence of this T cell receptor (beta chain) was determined in a study of T-cell memory formation after mild COVID-19. There are 14 residues in the CDR3. Per germline, CDR1 SGHVS and CDR2 FQNEAQ. The ends lost 4 bases at V and 9 bases at J; junction bases unmatched: 6. This clonotype has only a few counts. Its antigen is currently unknown. One entry per CDR3 protein results from TCRdb running MiXCR on the 5' RACE reads. The sample gives over 9,500 distinct CDR3 sequences, roughly 15% of which show up once; around half is in the top ten. General observations from the study: Clones that got smaller from day 15 to 85 had even CD4/CD8, while clones growing later tipped toward CD4+. The SARS-CoV-2 specificity of second-wave clones reaching peak at day 37 remained unverified.

The clonotype originates from a man between 18 and 29 years old who had mild COVID-19 (a few samples of this study predate the infection). Cell type and time point are not known. The chain carries TRBV7-8 and TRBJ1-6; TRBD1 agrees at 7 bases. The sample taken for sequencing was PBMCs or a T cell subset sorted from them (not recorded which). As DNA, the CDR3 is TGTGCCAGCAGCTACGACAGGGTTGGTTCACCCCTCCACTTT. Protein product: CASSYDRVGSPLHF.